These 24 T cell receptor beta chains share one sample of origin, sequenced in a study of cytomegalovirus exposure and HLA in healthy donors. PCR amplification relied on 60 Vbeta primers (plus 13 Jbeta primers). This table comes from immunoSEQ multiplex PCR, and its TCRdb copy is limited to in-frame clones, with some not included. The table lists approximately 130,000 clones, over 80% of them singletons, with 1.5% in the top ten. Sequenced input: PBMCs. These receptor sequences come from a man in his forties in good health and CMV-seronegative.

The gene calls are TRBV7-3 and TRBJ2-2, with TRBD2 identical over 8 bases. Germline CDR1 SGHTA, CDR2 FQGTGA. This CDR3 spans 15 amino acids. V lost 5 bases, J lost 5 bases, and 7 bases stayed unmatched. The CDR3 loop is CASSPGGVRTGELFF. CDR3 sequence (DNA): TGTGCCAGCAGCCCCGGGGGGGTTCGTACCGGGGAGCTGTTTTTT.

With respect to this clone: Within the sample, other DNA sequences also encode this same CDR3. The chain joins TRBV2 to TRBJ1-1, with 7 nucleotides matching TRBD1. J lost 1 base, V lost 6 bases, and 5 bases had no gene match. Per the germline V gene, CDR1 is SNHLY and CDR2 is FYNNEI. The CDR3 is made up of 14 amino acids. The CDR3 is CASRPGQQNTEAFF. In nucleotides, the CDR3 is TGTGCCAGCAGACCGGGACAGCAGAACACTGAAGCTTTCTTT.

The genes are TRBV5-4 and TRBJ2-1, with 9 bases fitting TRBD2. This CDR3 spans 15 amino acids. Germline trimming cut 5 bases from V and 3 bases from J; bases unmatched to any gene: 6. CDR1 SGHNT and CDR2 YYREEE come from the germline V gene (reference sequence). This chain's CDR3 is CASSYRLADYNEQFF. CDR3 in DNA: TGTGCCAGCAGTTACAGACTAGCGGACTACAATGAGCAGTTCTTC.

Regarding this clone: A junction boundary mismatches the germline segment, possibly from a read error. DNA for the CDR3: TGTGCTAGCAGCTTAGTGGCTAGCGGGGGGTTTGAGACCCAGTACTTC. Its translation: CASSLVASGGFETQYF. V usage is TRBV7-7 and J usage is TRBJ2-5; 11 nucleotides agree with TRBD2. Germline CDR1 is SSHAT and CDR2 is FNYEAQ (reference sequence). This CDR3 is 16 amino acids long.

This chain connects TRBV6-5 to TRBJ2-7; 9 nucleotides align to TRBD2. The germline gives CDR1 MNHEY, CDR2 SVGAGI. The CDR3 is made up of 14 amino acids. V was pared by 8 bases and J by 2 bases, with 7 bases of the junction left unmatched. CDR3 in amino acids: CASGETSGTYEQYF. The CDR3 region has the DNA TGTGCCAGCGGCGAGACTAGCGGTACCTACGAGCAGTACTTC.

The chain employs TRBV5-1 and TRBJ2-2; D remains ambiguous. The CDR3 has 14 residues. Trimming left V 4 bases short and J 0 bases short, with 7 bases between. CDR1 and CDR2 (germline): SGHRS, YFSETQ. CDR3 in amino acids: CASSPDTNTGELFF. CDR3 nucleotide sequence: TGCGCCAGCAGCCCTGACACGAACACCGGGGAGCTGTTTTTT.

The chain employs TRBV4-1 and TRBJ1-1, with 7 positions matching TRBD1. The CDR3 spans 14 residues. The V segment lost 3 bases and the J segment 1 base; nucleotides outside the gene matches: 2. Germline V gives CDR1 MGHRA, CDR2 YSYEKL. The CDR3 sequence: CASSQGQTNTEAFF. CDR3 in DNA: TGCGCCAGCAGCCAGGGACAGACGAACACTGAAGCTTTCTTT.

This chain connects TRBV2 to TRBJ1-2; tentative D call: TRBD1 (6 bases). V gave up 1 base and J gave up 5 bases, with 14 bases separating them. The CDR3 extends over 15 amino acids. The germline gives CDR1 SNHLY, CDR2 FYNNEI. The CDR3 sequence: CASSEGQGTVYGYTF. In nucleotides, the CDR3 is TGTGCCAGCAGTGAAGGGCAGGGGACGGTTTATGGCTACACCTTC. Combining the CDR3 with reference TRBV2 and TRBJ1-2 gives the whole variable domain EPEVTQTPSHQVTQMGQEVILRCVPISNHLYFYWYRQILGQKVEFLVSFYNNEISEKSEIFDDQFSVERPDGSNFTLKIRSTKLEDSAMYFCASSEGQGTVYGYTFGSGTRLTVV.

The CDR3 sequence: CASSLLDSNTGELFF. The CDR3 nucleotides read TGTGCCAGCAGCCTATTGGACTCGAACACCGGGGAGCTGTTTTTT. The chain uses TRBV5-4 and TRBJ2-2; TRBD2 is a possible D gene (5 bases). Per the germline V gene, CDR1 is SGHNT and CDR2 is YYREEE (reference sequence). The CDR3 spans 15 residues. Deletions cut 4 bases from V and 0 bases from J, with 10 bases between.

The rearrangement uses TRBV21-1 and TRBJ1-2; the D segment call TRBD1 is taken from the table without a DNA check. TRBV21-1 represents a pseudogene. The CDR3 covers 13 residues. CDR3 sequence reads: CASKIQGVYGYTF. The DNA of the CDR3 is TGTGCCAGCAAGATCCAGGGGGTCTATGGCTACACCTTC.

This sequence joins TRBV27 and TRBJ2-4, with 7 bases that match TRBD2. CDR1 and CDR2 from the germline V gene are MNHEY and SMNVEV (reference sequence). This CDR3 has 14 residues. V dropped 6 bases and J dropped 7; count of bases not matched to a gene: 9. The CDR3 here is CASREEKGGNIQYF. CDR3 DNA: TGTGCCAGCAGGGAAGAAAAGGGAGGGAACATTCAGTACTTC.

The chain employs TRBV19 and TRBJ2-7; tentative D call: TRBD1 (6 bases). This CDR3 is 14 amino acids long. V lost 5 bases, J lost 0 bases, and 11 bases lay in between. Germline assignment: CDR1 LNHDA and CDR2 SQIVND (reference sequence). The CDR3 sequence: CASSPQGTSYEQYF. DNA of the CDR3: TGTGCCAGTAGTCCACAGGGAACCTCCTACGAGCAGTACTTC.

Here the CDR3 reads CASSPGGLAGGEQYF. CDR3 DNA: TGTGCCAGCAGCCCTGGCGGGCTAGCGGGGGGTGAGCAGTACTTC. The J gene is TRBJ2-7, the V gene TRBV9, with 11 bases fitting TRBD2. This CDR3 spans 15 amino acids. Germline CDR1 is SGDLS and CDR2 is YYNGEE. V shed 4 bases, J shed 7 bases, and the junction held 10 bases outside the gene matches.

This clone has a single count. This chain links TRBV27 with TRBJ2-3; a possible D gene is TRBD2 (5 bases). The CDR3 totals 12 residues. The germline V gene has CDR1 MNHEY and CDR2 SMNVEV (reference sequence). Trimming removed 6 bases at V and 9 bases at J, with 13 bases between. The CDR3 loop is CASSSGVQTQYF. CDR3 DNA: TGTGCCAGCAGCTCCGGGGTCCAAACGCAGTATTTT.

The chain joins TRBV7-2 to TRBJ1-1; 7 nucleotides align to TRBD1. There are 15 residues in the CDR3. Germline-derived CDR1 and CDR2 are SGHTA and FQGNSA. V dropped 5 bases and J dropped 4; count of bases not matched to a gene: 10. CDR3 sequence reads: CASSPARQGVTEAFF. The CDR3 DNA reads as TGTGCCAGCAGCCCAGCCAGACAGGGCGTCACTGAAGCTTTCTTT.

This sequence joins TRBV15 and TRBJ1-1, with a possible D match to TRBD1 (6 bases). The CDR3 extends over 15 amino acids. Trimming removed 1 base from V and 1 base from J, with 10 bases in between. Germline CDR1 reads LNHNV; CDR2 reads YYDKDF (reference sequence). The CDR3: CATSRGRQANTEAFF. The CDR3 DNA follows: TGTGCCACCAGCAGAGGGAGACAGGCGAACACTGAAGCTTTCTTT.

This clone was observed a handful of times. The chain has TRBV7-2 and TRBJ1-1; D unclear. The germline V and J ends were trimmed by 2 bases and 1 base, with 8 bases remaining between them. This CDR3 is 14 amino acids long. CDR1 is SGHTA, CDR2 FQGNSA, per germline. CDR3: CASSLNPGNTEAFF. CDR3 DNA: TGTGCCAGCAGCTTAAATCCGGGGAACACTGAAGCTTTCTTT.

The chain employs TRBV28 and TRBJ1-6, with D possibly matching TRBD1 (5 bases). Germline V lookup: CDR1 MDHEN, CDR2 SYDVKM. The CDR3 spans 17 residues. The V end was cut by 7 bases, the J end by 2 bases, with 18 bases between. The CDR3 loop reads CASNHDSRSPYNSPLHF. The DNA of the CDR3 is TGTGCCAGCAACCACGACAGTAGAAGCCCCTATAATTCACCCCTCCACTTT.

J is TRBJ2-7 and V is TRBV29-1; D ambiguous. CDR1 is SQVTM, CDR2 ANQGSEA, per germline. This CDR3 spans 12 amino acids. The V gene lost 4 bases and the J gene lost 3 bases, with 10 bases spanning the gap. CDR3 DNA sequence: TGCAGCGTTGTCGAATCCTACTACGAGCAGTACTTC. The encoded protein is CSVVESYYEQYF.

This chain uses TRBV27 with TRBJ2-3; 11 nucleotides agree with TRBD2. Germline V gives CDR1 MNHEY, CDR2 SMNVEV (reference sequence). The CDR3 contains 16 residues. After removal of 5 bases from V and 4 bases from J, the junction contained 8 bases not matched to a gene. CDR3 in DNA: TGTGCCAGCAGTAGCGGGACTAGCGGATACCCAGATACGCAGTATTTT. It yields the protein CASSSGTSGYPDTQYF.

The gene calls are TRBV28 and TRBJ2-1, with 8 bases matching TRBD2. V was clipped by 4 bases and J by 5 bases; unmatched bases: 10. The CDR3 length is 16 residues. Germline V gene sequence: CDR1 MDHEN, CDR2 SYDVKM. The CDR3 protein is CASSSLSGEADNEQFF. Here the CDR3 DNA reads TGTGCCAGCAGTTCCCTTAGCGGGGAAGCAGACAATGAGCAGTTCTTC.

The V call is TRBV4-2, the J call TRBJ1-5; D is unresolved. CDR3 length: 13 amino acids. Trimming pared 0 bases from V and 4 bases from J, leaving 4 bases between. Germline values: CDR1 LGHNA, CDR2 YNFKEQ. DNA of the CDR3: TGTGCCAGCAGCCAAGACAATAATCAGCCCCAGCATTTT. Translating it yields CASSQDNNQPQHF.

The chain couples TRBV11-2 to TRBJ2-3; 12 nucleotides match TRBD2. Germline CDR1 is SGHAT and CDR2 is FQNNGV. The CDR3 runs 15 residues. J gave up 6 bases and V 5 bases, and 6 bases lay outside the gene matches. As DNA, the CDR3 is TGTGCCAGCAGCCTAAGACTAGCGGGAGTGGATACGCAGTATTTT. It encodes CASSLRLAGVDTQYF.

The genes are TRBV6-6 and TRBJ1-6; 8 positions agree with TRBD1. This CDR3 is built from 15 residues. In germline, CDR1 is MNHNY, CDR2 SVGAGI (reference sequence). Trimming took 5 bases from V and 7 from J; bases not matched to a gene: 7. This CDR3 reads CASSRRTGSNSPLHF. The CDR3 DNA reads as TGTGCCAGCAGTCGGCGGACAGGGAGCAATTCACCCCTCCACTTT.